This is a list of T cell receptor beta chains from one sample in a study of CD8+ T cells in alopecia areata. TCRdb's table, derived via immunoSEQ multiplex PCR, lists solely in-frame clones and lacks some. The table lists about 90,000 clones, roughly 45% of them singletons. Source: CD8+ T cells sorted from blood, taken at week 24, from a patient treated with tofacitinib. The receptor set was obtained from a human donor with alopecia areata. The CDR3 runs from the conserved cysteine through the conserved F or W. Clone size is given for some rows only: seen once, a few or many times, or a class if the clone is expanded.

V: TRBV9; size: .; CDR3: CASSYASGVAYEQYF
V: TRBV27; size: .; CDR3: CASSLGLPNYGYTF
V: TRBV9; size: .; CDR3: CASSEDPRLAGLESQFF
V: TRBV7-8; size: .; CDR3: CASSLGGASYEQYF
V: TRBV27; size: .; CDR3: CASTGLGREQYF
V: TRBV5-1; size: .; CDR3: CASSLAVSGSGNTIYF
V: TRBV6-5; size: .; CDR3: CASSPGTSTYNEQFF
V: TRBV14; size: once; CDR3: CASSLRLSSSTDTQYF
V: TRBV19; size: few; CDR3: CASSMGENTEAFF
V: TRBV29-1; size: .; CDR3: CSATLGRYEQYF
V: TRBV6-6; size: .; CDR3: CASSYSTGLEQFF
V: TRBV6-6; size: .; CDR3: CASSHRGTEAFF
V: TRBV7-9; size: .; CDR3: CASSPAGGSNEQFF
V: TRBV5-1; size: .; CDR3: CASSFRPEVTYEQYF
V: TRBV28; size: many; CDR3: CASSSRLAGSLYTQYF
V: TRBV9; size: .; CDR3: CASSAGQGSYGYTF
V: TRBV5-6; size: .; CDR3: CASSQGDSEETQYF
V: TRBV6-4; size: .; CDR3: CASSYSFGTEAFF
V: TRBV7-2; size: .; CDR3: CASSLPGLLYEQYF
V: TRBV4-1; size: .; CDR3: CASSQERASNEQFF
V: TRBV28; size: .; CDR3: CASRGQGLTGELFF
V: TRBV30; size: .; CDR3: CAWSHLGLNQPQHF
V: TRBV4-1; size: .; CDR3: CASSQGAGGPEQYF
V: TRBV9; size: .; CDR3: CASSVGDSPSGNGYTF
V: TRBV15; size: .; CDR3: CATSIHYSSTDTQYF
V: TRBV27; size: .; CDR3: CASSFHRENYGYTF
V: TRBV7-2; size: .; CDR3: CASTTDGANTGELFF
V: TRBV30; size: .; CDR3: CAWGAGELFF
V: TRBV29-1; size: few; CDR3: CSVPLDRAQETQYF
V: TRBV5-6; size: once; CDR3: CASSLGTHGTESAQYF
V: TRBV2; size: .; CDR3: CASRMGQGASQPQHF
V: TRBV27; size: .; CDR3: CASSSHSGPGRYNEQFF
V: TRBV30; size: .; CDR3: CAWSVQETQYF
V: TRBV29-1; size: .; CDR3: CSVVGGAYNEQFF
V: TRBV4-3; size: .; CDR3: CASSLGWGNTEAFF
V: TRBV4-3; size: .; CDR3: CASSLGLDNEQFF
V: TRBV29-1; size: .; CDR3: CSVHTDRGPHEQYF
V: TRBV5-1; size: few; CDR3: CASSPTSAIEQFF
V: TRBV7-9; size: few; CDR3: CASEGTGGIHGYTF
V: TRBV7-9; size: .; CDR3: CASRSPGGSTEAFF
V: TRBV14; size: few; CDR3: CASSWTSNEQFF
V: TRBV9; size: .; CDR3: CASSVGSGGTQYF
V: TRBV6-5; size: .; CDR3: CASSRFDRDEQFF
V: TRBV29-1; size: few; CDR3: CSVPTGGVGANVLTF
V: TRBV29-1; size: .; CDR3: CSVLQGSNEQYF
V: TRBV9; size: .; CDR3: CASSVEMNTEAFF
V: TRBV29-1; size: few; CDR3: CSVEGTGDSGNTIYF
V: TRBV2; size: .; CDR3: CASGTGLEQYF
V: TRBV7-6; size: .; CDR3: CASSPSARSTDTQYF
V: TRBV27; size: once; CDR3: CASSGVGLSNQPQHF
V: TRBV7-9; size: .; CDR3: CASSSTPSPGELFF
V: TRBV9; size: .; CDR3: CASSVVDGWSGELFF
V: TRBV2; size: few; CDR3: CASSGADYEQYF